This T cell receptor beta chain was captured in a study of T cell responses to AZD1222 COVID-19 vaccine. Study overall: The study pooled second doses at about 4 or about 12 weeks.

Clones were read by immunoSEQ multiplex PCR, and TCRdb kept only the in-frame ones, dropping some. The table lists approximately 71,000 clones, roughly 86% of them singletons. Between the trimmed V and J ends, which lost 3 bases and 3 bases, there was a span of 9 bases. CDR1 KGHSH and CDR2 LQKENI come from the germline V gene. This CDR3 has 14 residues. Details on this clone: Its antigen is unknown.

Broader study findings: As reported, nearly half of all spike-specific TCRs target variant regions that are unmutated. Spike-specific TCR breadth and depth grew following two AZD1222 doses.

This TCR derives from an adult in good health. This specimen was peripheral blood, taken on day 0 of AZD1222 vaccination. The chain joins TRBV18 to TRBJ1-5; no firm D call. The DNA for the CDR3 is TGTGCCAGCTCACCTGGGTCGTCCAATCAGCCCCAGCATTTT. As protein: CASSPGSSNQPQHF.